The TCR beta chain described here comes from a study of beta chain features in type 1 diabetes. Since all of the isolated RNA was reverse transcribed, expressed TCRB transcripts were what got sequenced. Produced via immunoSEQ multiplex PCR; TCRdb's table is partial and in-frame only. The table shows around 400,000 clones, with around an eighth occurring only once. A word on this clone: Its matching antigen is unknown. Other DNA sequences within the sample encode an identical CDR3.

Study results and caveats: When VDJ junctions were examined, type 1 diabetes patients showed fewer insertions and more deletions.

Trimming removed 0 bases at V and 5 bases at J, with 6 bases between. Germline CDR1 is MNHEY and CDR2 is SVGAGI. The CDR3 is 13 amino acids. CD45RO/CCR7/CD25/CD127/CD95/CD27 staining was used to isolate CD4+ naive, central memory, regulatory and stem cell-like memory cells by sorting. This chain connects TRBV6-5 to TRBJ2-3; the D is unclear. This TCR was recovered from a man aged 18 to 29 in good health. Sequencing used naive CD4+ T cells from blood. The DNA of the CDR3 is TGTGCCAGCAGTTACTCGCGAGGAGATACGCAGTATTTT. Translation: CASSYSRGDTQYF.